The 32 T cell receptor beta chains below all came from one sample that was sequenced in a study of blood T cell repertoires in COVID-19. Assay: immunoSEQ multiplex PCR; the TCRdb copy retains only in-frame clones and omits some. The table has 150,000 to 200,000 clones, more than 60% seen once. Sequencing used peripheral blood. Receptors were obtained from a man aged 45-60 years who had recovered from COVID-19.

This clone was counted once. The chain has TRBV6-2 or TRBV6-3 and TRBJ2-5; 11 bases map to TRBD2. J lost 5 bases, V lost 5 bases, and 4 bases had no gene match. Per the germline V gene, CDR1 is MNHEY and CDR2 is SVGEGT. The CDR3 length is 14 residues. This chain's CDR3 is CASSLAGGWETQYF. The CDR3 DNA reads TGTGCCAGCAGTCTAGCGGGAGGCTGGGAGACCCAGTACTTC.

The CDR3 is CASSFFSGKETQYF. The DNA for the CDR3 is TGTGCCAGCAGTTTCTTCTCAGGGAAGGAGACCCAGTACTTC. The V call is TRBV28, the J call TRBJ2-5; D is perhaps TRBD1 (5 bases). Germline V gives CDR1 MDHEN, CDR2 SYDVKM. This CDR3 has 14 amino acids. V lost 3 bases and J lost 5, with 13 bases in between. Full variable domain (rest looked up from reference TRBV28 and TRBJ2-5): DVKVTQSSRYLVKRTGEKVFLECVQDMDHENMFWYRQDPGLGLRLIYFSYDVKMKEKGDIPEGYSVSREKKERFSLILESASTNQTSMYLCASSFFSGKETQYFGPGTRLLVL.

The V gene is TRBV30, the J gene TRBJ2-6, with 7 bases aligning to TRBD1. Trimming took 0 bases from V and 4 from J; bases not matched to a gene: 6. This CDR3 contains 16 residues. Germline V gene data show CDR1 as GTSNPN and CDR2 as SVGIG (reference sequence). The CDR3 spells CAWSVLGGVGANVLTF. The DNA for the CDR3 is TGTGCCTGGAGTGTTCTAGGGGGCGTCGGGGCCAACGTCCTGACTTTC.

This chain uses TRBV9 with TRBJ1-3; the D gene is possibly TRBD1 (6 bases). Germline lookup yields CDR1 SGDLS and CDR2 YYNGEE. Trimming cost V 4 bases and J 3 bases, with 11 bases left between them. CDR3 length: 14 amino acids. CDR3 protein: CASSPGVDGNTIYF. CDR3 sequence (DNA): TGTGCCAGCAGCCCAGGGGTTGATGGAAACACCATATATTTT.

This chain links TRBV5-1 with TRBJ1-5; 8 positions agree with TRBD1. This CDR3 comprises 13 residues. V was clipped by 1 base and J by 7 bases; unmatched bases: 1. The germline gives CDR1 SGHRS, CDR2 YFSETQ. This CDR3 is CASSLTGGQPQHF. The CDR3 region has the DNA TGCGCCAGCAGCTTGACAGGGGGACAGCCCCAGCATTTT. Supplemented by reference TRBV5-1 and TRBJ1-5, the full variable domain reads KAGVTQTPRYLIKTRGQQVTLSCSPISGHRSVSWYQQTPGQGLQFLFEYFSETQRNKGNFPGRFSGRQFSNSRSEMNVSTLELGDSALYLCASSLTGGQPQHFGDGTRLSIL.

The CDR3 nucleotides are TGTGCCAGCAGTGTGGCGGTTTCAGAGACCCAGTACTTC. Translation: CASSVAVSETQYF. The J gene is TRBJ2-5, the V gene TRBV2, with D hard to call. The ends were cut back, 4 bases at V and 4 bases at J, with 10 bases in the middle. The CDR3 extends over 13 amino acids. CDR1 is SNHLY and CDR2 is FYNNEI in the germline V gene. The whole variable domain, filled in from reference TRBV2 and TRBJ2-5, reads EPEVTQTPSHQVTQMGQEVILRCVPISNHLYFYWYRQILGQKVEFLVSFYNNEISEKSEIFDDQFSVERPDGSNFTLKIRSTKLEDSAMYFCASSVAVSETQYFGPGTRLLVL.

This clone was seen a single time. This specimen includes other DNA sequences encoding the same CDR3. This chain links TRBV27 with TRBJ2-3, with a weak D call TRBD2 (6 bases). Germline V gives CDR1 MNHEY, CDR2 SMNVEV (reference sequence). V lost 2 bases and J 0 bases, leaving 12 bases between the germline ends. The CDR3 is 16 residues long. CDR3: CASSLEGGTSTDTQYF. The CDR3, as DNA: TGTGCCAGCAGTTTAGAGGGCGGGACTAGCACAGATACGCAGTATTTT.

The rearrangement joins TRBV7-3 to TRBJ2-1; 8 nucleotides align to TRBD2. This CDR3 contains 15 residues. Germline loops: CDR1 SGHTA, CDR2 FQGTGA. Germline trimming cut 2 bases from V and 6 bases from J; bases unmatched to any gene: 6. The CDR3 reads CASSLSLAASNEQFF. The CDR3 nucleotides are TGTGCCAGCAGCTTATCACTAGCGGCAAGCAATGAGCAGTTCTTC.

This clone was recorded a few times. The chain uses TRBV11-2 and TRBJ2-1; tentatively, D is TRBD2 (5 bases). V was cut by 4 bases and J by 4 bases, with 11 bases left in between. Germline CDR1 is SGHAT and CDR2 is FQNNGV. This CDR3 comprises 14 residues. CDR3 DNA sequence: TGTGCCAGCAGCTCACCGGGATATTACAATGAGCAGTTCTTC. Its protein is CASSSPGYYNEQFF. Full variable domain (outside the CDR3, taken from reference TRBV11-2 and TRBJ2-1): EAGVAQSPRYKIIEKRQSVAFWCNPISGHATLYWYQQILGQGPKLLIQFQNNGVVDDSQLPKDRFSAERLKGVDSTLKIQPAKLEDSAVYLCASSSPGYYNEQFFGPGTRLTVL.

This clone was found a few times. This sequence joins TRBV30 and TRBJ1-5; 7 bases line up with TRBD1. Germline lookup yields CDR1 GTSNPN and CDR2 SVGIG (reference sequence). The CDR3 extends over 15 amino acids. The J segment lost 1 base and the V segment lost 3 bases, leaving 6 bases of the junction unmatched. The CDR3: CAWSLTTGSNQPQHF. For the CDR3, the DNA is TGTGCCTGGAGCCTAACGACAGGGAGCAATCAGCCCCAGCATTTT.

This clone was counted once. This chain uses TRBV19 with TRBJ1-3; no definite D call. This CDR3 contains 15 residues. Germline CDR1 LNHDA, CDR2 SQIVND (reference sequence). V was clipped by 4 bases and J by 3 bases, with 13 bases between them. The CDR3 region is CASSSRYLGGNTIYF. In nucleotides, the CDR3 is TGTGCCAGTAGTAGCCGGTACCTCGGTGGAAACACCATATATTTT.

The chain links TRBV18 to TRBJ2-5; TRBD2 agrees at 8 bases. V lost 3 bases to trimming and J lost 4 bases; unmatched junction nucleotides: 4. The CDR3 has 14 amino acids. CDR1 and CDR2 (germline): KGHSH, LQKENI. The CDR3 spells CASSPAGGVETQYF. The CDR3 DNA reads as TGTGCCAGCTCACCGGCGGGGGGCGTAGAGACCCAGTACTTC.

The CDR3 region has the DNA TGTGCCACCAGCAAGCGGGCCGACTCCTACAATGAGCAGTTCTTC. Encoded protein: CATSKRADSYNEQFF. The chain recombines TRBV15 with TRBJ2-1, with D possibly TRBD2 on 6 matching bases. V was clipped by 4 bases and J by 0 bases, with 10 bases between them. There are 15 residues in the CDR3. Germline V gene lookup returns CDR1 LNHNV and CDR2 YYDKDF (reference sequence).

The chain combines TRBV18 with TRBJ1-4; possibly TRBD1 for D (5 bases). The length of the CDR3 is 16 residues. Trimming pared 0 bases from V and 4 bases from J, leaving 12 bases between. Germline V CDR1 and CDR2: KGHSH, LQKENI. CDR3: CASSPPNLRGNEKLFF. In nucleotides, the CDR3 is TGTGCCAGCTCACCACCCAACCTTAGGGGTAATGAAAAACTGTTTTTT.

V is TRBV2 and J is TRBJ2-4; D remains ambiguous. V shed 3 bases and J shed 8 bases, with 11 bases lying between them. The CDR3 is 13 residues long. Germline CDR1 and CDR2: SNHLY and FYNNEI. The CDR3 protein is CASSDDQLDIQYF. In nucleotides, the CDR3 is TGTGCCAGCAGTGATGATCAATTAGACATTCAGTACTTC.

The chain couples TRBV7-8 to TRBJ1-1; D is perhaps TRBD1 (6 bases). The CDR3 spans 16 residues. The germline V gene has CDR1 SGHVS and CDR2 FQNEAQ. V gave up 4 bases and J gave up 0 bases, with 15 bases separating them. CDR3 sequence reads: CASSWGLQALNTEAFF. DNA of the CDR3: TGTGCCAGCAGCTGGGGGCTTCAGGCCCTGAACACTGAAGCTTTCTTT.

This clone was observed once. The V call is TRBV11-3, the J call TRBJ2-2; possible D gene TRBD2, 6 bases. CDR3 length equals 15 residues. V was shortened by 2 bases and J by 5 bases, with 12 bases between the two germline ends. The germline V gene encodes CDR1 SGHNT and CDR2 YENEEA. This chain's CDR3 is CASSLSGESTGELFF. As DNA, the CDR3 is TGTGCCAGCAGCTTATCGGGAGAAAGTACCGGGGAGCTGTTTTTT. The full variable domain, completed using reference TRBV11-3 and TRBJ2-2, is EAGVVQSPRYKIIEKKQPVAFWCNPISGHNTLYWYLQNLGQGPELLIRYENEEAVDDSQLPKDRFSAERLKGVDSTLKIQPAELGDSAVYLCASSLSGESTGELFFGEGSRLTVL.

This chain joins TRBV15 and TRBJ2-1; D perhaps matches TRBD2 (5 bases). The CDR3 runs to 15 residues. Trimming cost V 0 bases and J 5 bases, with 11 bases left between them. The germline V gene encodes CDR1 LNHNV and CDR2 YYDKDF (reference sequence). CDR3 in amino acids: CATSRDLEEDNEQFF. CDR3 DNA sequence: TGTGCCACCAGCAGAGATCTCGAGGAGGACAATGAGCAGTTCTTC.

This sequence joins TRBV7-7 and TRBJ2-2, with D uncertain. This CDR3 has 14 residues. V lost 2 bases, J lost 7 bases, and 11 bases lay in between. CDR1 is SSHAT, CDR2 FNYEAQ, per germline (reference sequence). The CDR3 coding sequence is TGTGCCAGCAGCTTAAAGTCTATCAACGGGGAGCTGTTTTTT. Encoded protein: CASSLKSINGELFF. The full variable domain, its missing parts supplied by reference TRBV7-7 and TRBJ2-2, is GAGVSQSPRYKVTKRGQDVTLRCDPISSHATLYWYQQALGQGPEFLTYFNYEAQPDKSGLPSDRFSAERPEGSISTLTIQRTEQRDSAMYRCASSLKSINGELFFGEGSRLTVL.

The J gene is TRBJ2-2, the V gene TRBV7-8; possibly TRBD2 for D (6 bases). Trimming removed 1 base at V and 0 bases at J, with 15 bases between. CDR1 SGHVS and CDR2 FQNEAQ come from the germline V gene. The CDR3 totals 18 residues. The CDR3 region is CASSLVGLGGANTGELFF. The CDR3 DNA is TGTGCCAGCAGCTTAGTGGGCCTCGGCGGGGCGAACACCGGGGAGCTGTTTTTT.

The V and J genes are TRBV4-2 and TRBJ1-2, with 8 bases identical to TRBD1. The V gene's germline CDR1 is LGHNA and CDR2 YNFKEQ. Unmatched junction bases numbered 6, after V lost 1 base and J lost 2 bases. The CDR3 is made up of 16 amino acids. The CDR3 reads CASSQVSPGGNYGYTF. The CDR3, as DNA: TGTGCCAGCAGCCAAGTGTCTCCAGGGGGCAACTATGGCTACACCTTC.

This clone was seen more than once but under ten times. This sequence joins TRBV4-2 and TRBJ2-1; maybe TRBD2 (5 bases). The V end was cut by 0 bases, the J end by 15 bases, with 15 bases between. This CDR3 spans 13 amino acids. CDR1 is LGHNA, CDR2 YNFKEQ, per germline. The CDR3 loop reads CASSQDRGSSRFF. The CDR3 DNA is TGTGCCAGCAGCCAAGATCGAGGGAGTAGTCGGTTCTTC.

This chain links TRBV5-5 with TRBJ2-7, with 12 bases lining up with TRBD2. The CDR3 loop spans 16 amino acids. Per germline, CDR1 SGHKS and CDR2 YYEKEE (reference sequence). The J segment lost 4 bases and the V segment lost 1 base, leaving 6 bases of the junction unmatched. CDR3 sequence: CASSLRLAGVGYEQYF. CDR3 bases: TGTGCCAGCAGCTTGCGACTAGCGGGAGTGGGATACGAGCAGTACTTC.

The chain employs TRBV18 and TRBJ2-3; D may be TRBD2 (5 bases). The germline gives CDR1 KGHSH, CDR2 LQKENI. V was trimmed by 6 bases and J by 2 bases, leaving 15 bases between them. The CDR3 totals 15 residues. The CDR3 DNA follows: TGTGCCAGCTCCCACGAGGGCAGGCCCACAGATACGCAGTATTTT. This encodes CASSHEGRPTDTQYF.

This chain uses TRBV24-1 with TRBJ2-3; 9 nucleotides match TRBD2. Germline CDR1 KGHDR, CDR2 SFDVKD. This CDR3 has 15 residues. The J segment lost 4 bases and the V segment lost 4 bases, leaving 5 bases of the junction unmatched. In DNA, the CDR3 is TGTGCCACCAGTGACCTAGCGGGGAAGGCAGATACGCAGTATTTT. Protein product: CATSDLAGKADTQYF.

The CDR3 bases are TGTGCCTGGGGGATATTAGGATCTTGGCGGTCACCCCTCCACTTT. Residues: CAWGILGSWRSPLHF. The rearrangement uses TRBV30 and TRBJ1-6, with unresolved D. Trimming removed 5 bases at V and 10 bases at J, with 21 bases between. The CDR3 is 15 residues long. Germline V lookup: CDR1 GTSNPN, CDR2 SVGIG (reference sequence).

This clone was found once. The V and J genes are TRBV4-3 and TRBJ1-5, with D possibly TRBD1 on 5 matching bases. Deletions cut 0 bases from V and 0 bases from J, with 12 bases between. The CDR3 spans 17 residues. CDR1 and CDR2 from the germline V gene are LGHNA and YSLEER. CDR3 residues: CASSQDYRGISNQPQHF. The CDR3 region has the DNA TGCGCCAGCAGCCAAGATTATAGGGGAATTAGCAATCAGCCCCAGCATTTT.

The chain joins TRBV2 to TRBJ2-1; D unclear. The V gene lost 3 bases and the J gene lost 3 bases, with 12 bases spanning the gap. The CDR3 spans 15 residues. The germline CDR1 and CDR2 sequences are SNHLY and FYNNEI. The DNA of the CDR3 is TGTGCCAGCAGTGATCAGAGGCCGAGCTACAATGAGCAGTTCTTC. Residues: CASSDQRPSYNEQFF. Full variable domain (outside the CDR3, taken from reference TRBV2 and TRBJ2-1): EPEVTQTPSHQVTQMGQEVILRCVPISNHLYFYWYRQILGQKVEFLVSFYNNEISEKSEIFDDQFSVERPDGSNFTLKIRSTKLEDSAMYFCASSDQRPSYNEQFFGPGTRLTVL.

This clone was picked up a small number of times. The chain is built from TRBV9 and TRBJ1-6, with D possibly matching TRBD1 (6 bases). Germline CDR1 and CDR2: SGDLS and YYNGEE. This CDR3 has 15 residues. Trimming shortened V by 2 bases and J by 5 bases, and 11 bases separated the two germline ends. This CDR3 reads CASSVEGQNNSPLHF. The CDR3 nucleotides are TGTGCCAGCAGCGTGGAAGGACAGAATAATTCACCCCTCCACTTT. The entire variable domain, with the rest obtained from reference TRBV9 and TRBJ1-6, is as follows: DSGVTQTPKHLITATGQRVTLRCSPRSGDLSVYWYQQSLDQGLQFLIQYYNGEERAKGNILERFSAQQFPDLHSELNLSSLELGDSALYFCASSVEGQNNSPLHFGNGTRLTVT.

The chain has TRBV9 and TRBJ2-1; 7 positions match TRBD1. Germline assignment: CDR1 SGDLS and CDR2 YYNGEE. V lost 0 bases and J lost 2; bases outside the gene matches: 2. This CDR3 is 15 amino acids long. CDR3 bases: TGTGCCAGCAGCGTAGGGCAGGGGGCCTACAATGAGCAGTTCTTC. Translation gives CASSVGQGAYNEQFF.

V usage is TRBV6-5 and J usage is TRBJ2-7, with TRBD1 identical over 9 bases. The V gene end was trimmed by 3 bases and the J gene end by 1 base; junction bases not matched to a gene: 4. CDR1 and CDR2 (germline): MNHEY, SVGAGI. The CDR3 loop spans 15 amino acids. The CDR3 loop reads CASSYSGTGSYEQYF. CDR3 nucleotides: TGTGCCAGCAGTTATTCCGGGACAGGGTCCTACGAGCAGTACTTC.

The rearrangement joins TRBV19 to TRBJ1-1; possibly TRBD1 for D (6 bases). This CDR3 spans 14 amino acids. Trimming shortened V by 9 bases and J by 1 base, and 15 bases separated the two germline ends. Per germline, CDR1 LNHDA and CDR2 SQIVND (reference sequence). The CDR3 is CASKHRVSNTEAFF. CDR3 bases: TGTGCCAGCAAGCACAGGGTGTCGAACACTGAAGCTTTCTTT.